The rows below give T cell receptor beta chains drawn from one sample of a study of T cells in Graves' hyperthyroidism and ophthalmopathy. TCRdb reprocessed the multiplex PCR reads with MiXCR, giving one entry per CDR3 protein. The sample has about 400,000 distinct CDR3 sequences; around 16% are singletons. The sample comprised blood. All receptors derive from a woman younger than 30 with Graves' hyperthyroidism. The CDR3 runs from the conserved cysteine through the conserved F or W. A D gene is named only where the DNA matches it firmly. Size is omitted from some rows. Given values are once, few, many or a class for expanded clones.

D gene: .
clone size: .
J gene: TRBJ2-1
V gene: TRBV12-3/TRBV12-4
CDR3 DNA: TGTGCCAGCAGTCACGAGGGGGGGGCCTACAATGAGCAGTTCTTC
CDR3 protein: CASSHEGGAYNEQFF

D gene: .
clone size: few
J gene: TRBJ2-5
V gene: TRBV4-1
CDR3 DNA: TGCGCCAGCAGCCAACTCAACCCGGGACTGTACCAAGAGACCCAGTACTTC
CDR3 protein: CASSQLNPGLYQETQYF

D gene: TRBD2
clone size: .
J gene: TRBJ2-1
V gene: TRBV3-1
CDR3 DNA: TGTGCCAGCAGCCAAAAAGCGGGAGGGCCTGAGCAGTTCTTC
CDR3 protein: CASSQKAGGPEQFF

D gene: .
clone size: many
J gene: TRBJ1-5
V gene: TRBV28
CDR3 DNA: TGTGCCAGCAGTTTAAGCAACCGCGGTCCGCCCCAGCATTTT
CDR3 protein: CASSLSNRGPPQHF

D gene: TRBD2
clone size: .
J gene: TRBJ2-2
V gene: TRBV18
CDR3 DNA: TGTGCCACTTCTGAGGCGGGGGTGAACACCGGGGAGCTGTTTTTT
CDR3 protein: CATSEAGVNTGELFF

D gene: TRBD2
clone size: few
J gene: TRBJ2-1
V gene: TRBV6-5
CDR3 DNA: TGTGCCAGCAGTTACGCAACTAGCGGGAGGGCCCCCTACAATGAGCAGTTCTTC
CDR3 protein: CASSYATSGRAPYNEQFF

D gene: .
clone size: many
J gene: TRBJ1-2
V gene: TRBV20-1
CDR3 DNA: TGCAGTGCTAGCGACAGGCGGCTAGTGAATGGCTACACCTTC
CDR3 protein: CSASDRRLVNGYTF

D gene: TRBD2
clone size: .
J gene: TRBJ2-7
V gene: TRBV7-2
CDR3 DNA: TGTGCCAGCGTACCGACTAGCGGGGCCCCCTACGAGCAGTACTTC
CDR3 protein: CASVPTSGAPYEQYF

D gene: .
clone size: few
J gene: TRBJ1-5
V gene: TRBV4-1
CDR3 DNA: TGCGCCAGCAGTGGGGCGGTGTCGGGCAATCAGCCCCAGCATTTT
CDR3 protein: CASSGAVSGNQPQHF

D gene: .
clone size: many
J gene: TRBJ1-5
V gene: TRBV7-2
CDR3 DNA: TGTGCCAGCAGCAAGAAAGTAGGAAGCAATCAGCCCCAGCATTTT
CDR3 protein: CASSKKVGSNQPQHF

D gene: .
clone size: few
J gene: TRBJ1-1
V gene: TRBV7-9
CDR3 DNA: TGTGCCAGCAGCTTAGGGGGGGCCCTAATGAACACTGAAGCTTTCTTT
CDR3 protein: CASSLGGALMNTEAFF

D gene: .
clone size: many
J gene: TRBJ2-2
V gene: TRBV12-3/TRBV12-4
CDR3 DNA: TGTGCCAGCAGCCTGCGCGGAGGGAACACCGGGGAGCTGTTTTTT
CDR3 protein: CASSLRGGNTGELFF

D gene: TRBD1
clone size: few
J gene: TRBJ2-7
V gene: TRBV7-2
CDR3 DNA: TGTGCCAGCAGCCCGATTGAGGGACAGGGCCACGAGCAGTACTTC
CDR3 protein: CASSPIEGQGHEQYF

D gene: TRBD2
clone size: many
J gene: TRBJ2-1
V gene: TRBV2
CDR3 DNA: TGTGCCAGCAGTGGGACTAGCGGGCGGAATGAGCAGTTCTTC
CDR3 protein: CASSGTSGRNEQFF

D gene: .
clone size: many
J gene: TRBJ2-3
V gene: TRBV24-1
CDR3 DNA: TGTGCCACCAGTGTAAGGTCCTCGGATACGCAGTATTTT
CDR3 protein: CATSVRSSDTQYF

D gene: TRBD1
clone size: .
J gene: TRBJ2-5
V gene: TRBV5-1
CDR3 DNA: TGCGCCAGCACCACGACGGGTCCCGGAGAGGGGACAGTTTCTTATACCCAGTACTTC
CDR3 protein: CASTTTGPGEGTVSYTQYF

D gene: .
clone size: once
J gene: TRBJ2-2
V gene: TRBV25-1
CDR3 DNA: TGTGCCAGCAGTGAAGATCCTCCTGGCACCGGGGAGCTGTTTTTT
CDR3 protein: CASSEDPPGTGELFF

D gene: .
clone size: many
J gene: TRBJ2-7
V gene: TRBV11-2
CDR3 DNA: TGTGCCAGCAGCTTACCCCCAGCGAACCCTCCACCCGAGCAGTACTTC
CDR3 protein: CASSLPPANPPPEQYF

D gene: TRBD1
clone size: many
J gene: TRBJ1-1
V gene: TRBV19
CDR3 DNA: TGTGCCAGTAAAGAGGGACAGGTCAACACTGAAGCTTTCTTT
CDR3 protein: CASKEGQVNTEAFF

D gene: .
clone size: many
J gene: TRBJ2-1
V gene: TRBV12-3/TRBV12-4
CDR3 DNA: TGTGCCAGCAGTTCTATGCCAATATCATACAATGAGCAGTTCTTC
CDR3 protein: CASSSMPISYNEQFF

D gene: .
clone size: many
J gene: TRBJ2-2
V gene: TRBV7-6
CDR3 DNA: TGTGCCAGCAGCTACCGGGACGTAACGAACACCGGGGAGCTGTTTTTT
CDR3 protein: CASSYRDVTNTGELFF

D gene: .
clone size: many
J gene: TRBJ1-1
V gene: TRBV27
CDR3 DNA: TGTGCCAGCAGTTTTGTGGGTGCTGAAGCTTTCTTT
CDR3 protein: CASSFVGAEAFF

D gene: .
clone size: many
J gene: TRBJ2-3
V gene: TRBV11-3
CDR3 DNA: TGTGCCAGCAGCACCGTTACAGGGCCTGGGGCGCAGTATTTT
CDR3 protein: CASSTVTGPGAQYF

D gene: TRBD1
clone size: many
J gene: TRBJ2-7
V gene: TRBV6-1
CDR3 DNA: TGTGCCAGCAGTGCCTCGACAGGGGGAGGATACGAGCAGTACTTC
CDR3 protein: CASSASTGGGYEQYF

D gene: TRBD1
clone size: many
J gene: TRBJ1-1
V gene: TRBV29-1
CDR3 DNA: TGCAGCGTCAGTATCTACAGGGGTGAGGGCACTGAAGCTTTCTTT
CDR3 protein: CSVSIYRGEGTEAFF

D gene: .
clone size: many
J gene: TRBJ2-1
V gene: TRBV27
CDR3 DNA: TGTGCCAGCAGTATCTCTGGTAGTGAGCAGTTCTTC
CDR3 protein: CASSISGSEQFF

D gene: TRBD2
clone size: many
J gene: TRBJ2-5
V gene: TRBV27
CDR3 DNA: TGTGCCAGCAGTCCACGGACTAGCGCGTGGCAAGAGACCCAGTACTTC
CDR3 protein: CASSPRTSAWQETQYF

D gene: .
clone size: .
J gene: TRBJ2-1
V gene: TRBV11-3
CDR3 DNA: TGTGCCAGCAACCGGGGCGGTAACAATGAGCAGTTCTTC
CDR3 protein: CASNRGGNNEQFF

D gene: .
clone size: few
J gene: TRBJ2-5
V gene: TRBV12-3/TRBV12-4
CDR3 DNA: TGTGCCAGCAGTTACCAGCATCAAGAGACCCAGTACTTC
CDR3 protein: CASSYQHQETQYF

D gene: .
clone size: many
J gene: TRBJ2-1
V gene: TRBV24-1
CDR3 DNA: TGTGCCACCCAAAAAGACAGTGCCACCTACAATGAGCAGTTCTTC
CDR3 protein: CATQKDSATYNEQFF

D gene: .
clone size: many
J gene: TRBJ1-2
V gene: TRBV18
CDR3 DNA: TGTGCCAGCTCACCACCGGTGGATAACTATGGCTACACCTTC
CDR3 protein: CASSPPVDNYGYTF

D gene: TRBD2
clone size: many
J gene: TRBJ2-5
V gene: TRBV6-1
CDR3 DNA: TGTGCCAGCAGCGGGGGGGGGGCCGGAGAGACCCAGTACTTC
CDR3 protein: CASSGGGAGETQYF

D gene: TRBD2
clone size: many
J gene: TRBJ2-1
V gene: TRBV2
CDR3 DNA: TGTGCCAGCAGTCAAAGGGGACTAGCGGGGAACAATGAGCAGTTCTTC
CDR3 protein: CASSQRGLAGNNEQFF

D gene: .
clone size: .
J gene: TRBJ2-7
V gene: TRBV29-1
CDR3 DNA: TGCAGCGTTGAACTGGGGGCATACGAGCAGTACTTC
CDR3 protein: CSVELGAYEQYF

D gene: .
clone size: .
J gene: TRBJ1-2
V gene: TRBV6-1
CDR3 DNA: TGTGCCAGCAGCCCCGTTGGGACGGAAATCTATGGCTACACCTTC
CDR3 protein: CASSPVGTEIYGYTF

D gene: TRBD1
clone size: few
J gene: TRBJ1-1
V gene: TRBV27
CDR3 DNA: TGTGCCAGCAGTTCCATGACAGGGCCAAACACTGAAGCTTTCTTT
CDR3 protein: CASSSMTGPNTEAFF

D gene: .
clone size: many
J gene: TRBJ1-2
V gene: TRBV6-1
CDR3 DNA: TGTGCCAGCAGTGAACTCCGTTCTCAGCGGGGCTACACCTTC
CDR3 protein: CASSELRSQRGYTF

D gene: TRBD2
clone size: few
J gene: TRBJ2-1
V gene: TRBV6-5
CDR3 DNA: TGTGCCAGCAGTTACTCGCTAGCGGTCGGTTTGAATGAGCAGTTCTTC
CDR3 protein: CASSYSLAVGLNEQFF